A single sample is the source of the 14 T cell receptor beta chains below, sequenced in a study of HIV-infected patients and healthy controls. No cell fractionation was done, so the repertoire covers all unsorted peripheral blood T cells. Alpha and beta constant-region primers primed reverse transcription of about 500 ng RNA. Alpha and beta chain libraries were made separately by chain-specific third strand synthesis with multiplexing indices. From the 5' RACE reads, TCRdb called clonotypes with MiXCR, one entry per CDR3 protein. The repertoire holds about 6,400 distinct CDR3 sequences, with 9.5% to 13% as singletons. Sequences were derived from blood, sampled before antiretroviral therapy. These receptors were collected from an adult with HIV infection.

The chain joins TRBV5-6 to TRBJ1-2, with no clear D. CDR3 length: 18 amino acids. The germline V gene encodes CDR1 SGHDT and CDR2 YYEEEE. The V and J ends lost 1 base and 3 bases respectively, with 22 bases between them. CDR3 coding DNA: TGTGCCAGCAGCTTGTGGGGAATTGTCAGGCCAGTCGACTATGGCTACACCTTC. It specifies CASSLWGIVRPVDYGYTF.

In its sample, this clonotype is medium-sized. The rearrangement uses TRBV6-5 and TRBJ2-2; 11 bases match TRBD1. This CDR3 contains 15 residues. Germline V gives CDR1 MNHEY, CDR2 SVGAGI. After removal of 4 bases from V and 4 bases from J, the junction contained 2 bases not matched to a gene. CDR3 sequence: CASSSGTGGTGELFF. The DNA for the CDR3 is TGTGCCAGCAGTTCTGGGACAGGGGGCACCGGGGAGCTGTTTTTT.

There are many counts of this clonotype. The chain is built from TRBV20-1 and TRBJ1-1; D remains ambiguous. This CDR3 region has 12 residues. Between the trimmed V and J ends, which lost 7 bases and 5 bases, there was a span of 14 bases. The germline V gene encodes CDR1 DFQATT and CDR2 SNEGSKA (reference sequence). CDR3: CSVQPLGTEAFF. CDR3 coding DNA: TGCAGTGTCCAACCCCTGGGGACTGAAGCTTTCTTT.

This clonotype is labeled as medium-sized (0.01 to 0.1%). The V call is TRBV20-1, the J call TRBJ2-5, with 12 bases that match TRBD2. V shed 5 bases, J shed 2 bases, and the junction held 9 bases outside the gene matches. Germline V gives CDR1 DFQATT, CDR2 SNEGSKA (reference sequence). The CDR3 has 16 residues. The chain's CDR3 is CSAWELAGGVQETQYF. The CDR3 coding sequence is TGCAGTGCTTGGGAACTAGCGGGAGGCGTACAAGAGACCCAGTACTTC.

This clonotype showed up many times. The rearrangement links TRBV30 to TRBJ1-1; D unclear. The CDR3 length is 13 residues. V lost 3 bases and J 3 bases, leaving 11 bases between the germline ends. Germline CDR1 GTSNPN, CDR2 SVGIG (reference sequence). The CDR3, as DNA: TGTGCCTGGAGAGACGGTCCCTACACTGAAGCTTTCTTT. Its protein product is CAWRDGPYTEAFF.

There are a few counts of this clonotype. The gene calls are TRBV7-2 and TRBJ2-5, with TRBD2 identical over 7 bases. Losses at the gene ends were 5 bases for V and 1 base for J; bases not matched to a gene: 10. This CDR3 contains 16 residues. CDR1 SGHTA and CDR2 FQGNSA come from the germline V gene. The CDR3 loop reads CASSLTGRRAQETQYF. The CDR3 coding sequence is TGTGCCAGCAGCCTCACCGGGAGGCGGGCCCAAGAGACCCAGTACTTC.

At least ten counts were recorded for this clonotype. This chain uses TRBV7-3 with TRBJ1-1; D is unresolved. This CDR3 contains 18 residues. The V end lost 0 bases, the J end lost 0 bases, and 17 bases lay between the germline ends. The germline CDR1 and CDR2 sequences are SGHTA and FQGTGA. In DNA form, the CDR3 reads TGTGCCAGCAGCTTAACGCCGGTTGGAGCAGTCATGAACACTGAAGCTTTCTTT. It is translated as CASSLTPVGAVMNTEAFF.

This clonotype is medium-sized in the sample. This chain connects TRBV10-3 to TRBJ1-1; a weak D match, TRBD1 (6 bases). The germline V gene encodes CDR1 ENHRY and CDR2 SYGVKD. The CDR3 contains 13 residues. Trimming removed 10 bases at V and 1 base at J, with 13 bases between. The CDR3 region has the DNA TGTGCCAGTAGATTACAGGGGAACACTGAAGCTTTCTTT. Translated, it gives CASRLQGNTEAFF.

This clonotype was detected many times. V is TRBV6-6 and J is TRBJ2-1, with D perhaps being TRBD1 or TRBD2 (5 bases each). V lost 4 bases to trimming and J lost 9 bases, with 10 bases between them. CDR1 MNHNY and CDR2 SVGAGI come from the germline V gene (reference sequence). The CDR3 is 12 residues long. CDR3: CASSLGETEQFF. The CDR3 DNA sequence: TGTGCCAGCAGTTTAGGGGAGACTGAGCAGTTCTTC.

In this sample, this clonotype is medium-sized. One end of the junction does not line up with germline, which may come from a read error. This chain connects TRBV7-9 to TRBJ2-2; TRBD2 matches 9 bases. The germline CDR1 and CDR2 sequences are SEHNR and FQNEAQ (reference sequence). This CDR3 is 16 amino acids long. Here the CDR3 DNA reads TGTGCCAGCAGCATAGCGGGGGCAACCCCTCAACTTGAGCTGTTTTTT. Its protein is CASSIAGATPQLELFF.

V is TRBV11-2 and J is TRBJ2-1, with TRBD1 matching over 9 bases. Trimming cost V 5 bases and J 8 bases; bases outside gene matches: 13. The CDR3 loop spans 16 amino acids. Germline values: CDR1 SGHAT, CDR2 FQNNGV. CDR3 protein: CASSRYAGTGWYEQFF. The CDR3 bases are TGTGCCAGCAGCCGGTACGCCGGGACAGGGTGGTATGAGCAGTTCTTC.

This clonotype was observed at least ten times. The CDR3 here is CASRARDRGINEQFF. Here the CDR3 DNA reads TGTGCCAGCAGAGCCCGGGACAGGGGTATTAATGAGCAGTTCTTC. The gene calls are TRBV6-2 or TRBV6-3 and TRBJ2-1, with TRBD1 matching 10 bases. The CDR3 runs to 15 residues. CDR1 MNHEY and CDR2 SVGEGT come from the germline V gene. Trimming cost V 6 bases and J 7 bases; bases outside gene matches: 9.

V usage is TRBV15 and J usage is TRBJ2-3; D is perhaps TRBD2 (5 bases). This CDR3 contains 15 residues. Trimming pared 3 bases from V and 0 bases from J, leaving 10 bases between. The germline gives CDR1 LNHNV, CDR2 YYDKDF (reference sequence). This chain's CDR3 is CATSSSVTSTDTQYF. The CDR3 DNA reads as TGTGCCACCAGCAGTAGCGTGACTAGCACAGATACGCAGTATTTT. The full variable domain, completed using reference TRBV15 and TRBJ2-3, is DAMVIQNPRYQVTQFGKPVTLSCSQTLNHNVMYWYQQKSSQAPKLLFHYYDKDFNNEADTPDNFQSRRPNTSFCFLDIRSPGLGDTAMYLCATSSSVTSTDTQYFGPGTRLTVL.

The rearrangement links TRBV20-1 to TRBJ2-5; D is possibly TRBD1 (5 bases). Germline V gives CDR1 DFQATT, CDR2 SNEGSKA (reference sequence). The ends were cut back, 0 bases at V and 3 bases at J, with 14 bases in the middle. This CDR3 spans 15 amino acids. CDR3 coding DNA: TGCAGTGCTAGAGACGGGTCAGGGATTGAAGAGACCCAGTACTTC. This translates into CSARDGSGIEETQYF.